This T cell receptor (beta chain) was found in a study of blood T cell repertoires in COVID-19. The protocol was immunoSEQ multiplex PCR, while the TCRdb copy is restricted to in-frame clones and leaves out a portion. The table has about 240,000 clones, around 88% seen once; the top ten hold 3%. Trimming pared 4 bases from V and 5 bases from J, leaving 12 bases between. CDR3 length: 14 residues. CDR1 and CDR2 (germline): WNHNN, SYGVQD (reference sequence). V is TRBV10-1 and J is TRBJ1-5; D gene uncertain. The source is a woman under 40 who had recovered from COVID-19. The sequenced material came from peripheral blood. The CDR3 is CASSVSAGYQPQHF. CDR3 DNA: TGCGCCAGCAGTGTTTCGGCGGGGTATCAGCCCCAGCATTTT.